These 28 T cell receptor beta chains originate from one sample sequenced in a study of control samples from healthy donors and cancer patients. Produced via immunoSEQ multiplex PCR; TCRdb's table is partial and in-frame only. The table records 350,000 to 450,000 clones, 90% of them present only once. The material sequenced was PBMCs. The receptors were sampled from a man in his forties with head and neck cancer.

The chain couples TRBV18 to TRBJ1-5; D is ambiguous. CDR3 size: 15 residues. V dropped 1 base and J dropped 2 bases, with 9 bases sitting between them. CDR1 is KGHSH and CDR2 is LQKENI in the germline V gene. CDR3 loop: CASSPRDSGNQPQHF. The CDR3 DNA reads TGTGCCAGCTCACCACGGGATAGTGGCAATCAGCCCCAGCATTTT.

The chain is built from TRBV6-5 and TRBJ2-3; D is undetermined. Trimming removed 2 bases from V and 0 bases from J, with 12 bases in between. The germline V gene encodes CDR1 MNHEY and CDR2 SVGAGI. The CDR3 is made up of 16 amino acids. The CDR3 region has the DNA TGTGCCAGCAGTTACGGTACTGGGATTAGCACAGATACGCAGTATTTT. Translation gives CASSYGTGISTDTQYF.

This clone was recorded only once. This sequence joins TRBV11-2 and TRBJ2-6; D perhaps matches TRBD1 (6 bases). CDR3 length: 18 amino acids. V lost 1 base and J lost 0, with 13 bases in between. Germline CDR1 is SGHAT and CDR2 is FQNNGV. The CDR3 sequence is CASSLGGGTFSGANVLTF. Here the CDR3 DNA reads TGTGCCAGCAGCTTAGGAGGGGGTACCTTCTCTGGGGCCAACGTCCTGACTTTC.

This chain links TRBV3-1 (or the pseudogene TRBV3-2) with TRBJ2-1; 9 nucleotides align to TRBD2. Germline assignment: CDR1 LGHDT and CDR2 YNNKEL (reference sequence). This CDR3 has 18 amino acids. V dropped 0 bases and J dropped 8; count of bases not matched to a gene: 14. CDR3 protein: CASSQDKRGIAGAYEQFF. The CDR3 DNA is TGTGCCAGCAGCCAAGATAAACGGGGGATAGCGGGAGCGTATGAGCAGTTCTTC.

The J gene is TRBJ2-7, the V gene TRBV28, with a possible D match to TRBD1 (6 bases). Per the germline V gene, CDR1 is MDHEN and CDR2 is SYDVKM. The CDR3 length is 14 residues. V lost 3 bases and J 3 bases, leaving 12 bases between the germline ends. The CDR3 nucleotides read TGTGCCAGCAGTTTCGGGACAAGGGTCTACGAGCAGTACTTC. Its translation: CASSFGTRVYEQYF. Full variable domain (missing parts from reference TRBV28 and TRBJ2-7): DVKVTQSSRYLVKRTGEKVFLECVQDMDHENMFWYRQDPGLGLRLIYFSYDVKMKEKGDIPEGYSVSREKKERFSLILESASTNQTSMYLCASSFGTRVYEQYFGPGTRLTVT.

This chain uses TRBV21-1 with TRBJ2-7; no DNA check was done on the table's D call, TRBD1. TRBV21-1 is deemed a pseudogene. The CDR3 contains 13 residues. The CDR3 loop reads CARQGQGTNEQYF. The CDR3 region has the DNA TGTGCCAGACAGGGGCAGGGGACCAACGAGCAGTACTTC.

This chain links TRBV9 with TRBJ1-2; D is uncertain. The ends were cut back, 4 bases at V and 1 base at J, with 14 bases in the middle. The CDR3 is made up of 15 amino acids. Germline V gene data show CDR1 as SGDLS and CDR2 as YYNGEE. CDR3 nucleotide sequence: TGTGCCAGCAGCCCTCGGACGGGGAGTAACTATGGCTACACCTTC. Protein product: CASSPRTGSNYGYTF.

The V gene is TRBV30, the J gene TRBJ2-5; 7 bases fit TRBD2. The length of the CDR3 is 13 residues. The V and J ends lost 3 bases and 4 bases, in that order; junction bases with no gene match: 5. Germline V gene data show CDR1 as GTSNPN and CDR2 as SVGIG (reference sequence). Here the CDR3 DNA reads TGTGCCTGGAGCGAGGGAGGGAGAGAGACCCAGTACTTC. Protein product: CAWSEGGRETQYF.

V and J are TRBV5-6 and TRBJ1-6; 7 bases map to TRBD1. V lost 0 bases and J lost 5; bases outside the gene matches: 2. The CDR3 is 15 amino acids. Germline V gives CDR1 SGHDT, CDR2 YYEEEE. The CDR3 protein is CASSLGQGDNSPLHF. The CDR3 bases are TGTGCCAGCAGCTTGGGGCAGGGGGATAATTCACCCCTCCACTTT.

The chain carries TRBV7-3 and TRBJ2-6; 10 bases fit TRBD2. V shed 4 bases and J 0 bases; nucleotides not matched to a gene: 6. The CDR3 consists of 18 residues. The germline V gene encodes CDR1 SGHTA and CDR2 FQGTGA. The CDR3 loop is CASSSSGLASSGANVLTF. CDR3 in DNA: TGTGCCAGCAGCTCCTCGGGACTAGCGAGCTCTGGGGCCAACGTCCTGACTTTC.

The CDR3 DNA follows: TGTGCCAGCAGCTTACGACTAGCGGGAGCCTACGAGCAGTACTTC. It specifies CASSLRLAGAYEQYF. V gene TRBV5-8 combines with J gene TRBJ2-7; 12 bases agree with TRBD2. CDR1 SGHTS and CDR2 YDEGEE come from the germline V gene. Trimming removed 2 bases from V and 2 bases from J; junction bases left unmatched: 2. The length of the CDR3 is 15 residues. The full variable domain, completed using reference TRBV5-8 and TRBJ2-7, is EAGVTQSPTHLIKTRGQQATLRCSPISGHTSVYWYQQALGLGLQFLLWYDEGEERNRGNFPPRFSGRQFPNYSSELNVNALELEDSALYLCASSLRLAGAYEQYFGPGTRLTVT.

This sequence joins TRBV2 and TRBJ2-3; D perhaps matches TRBD1 (6 bases). This CDR3 spans 16 amino acids. Germline values: CDR1 SNHLY, CDR2 FYNNEI. Trimming stripped 6 bases from V and 3 bases from J, with 19 bases between. The CDR3 is CASRPTGIWRTDTQYF. The CDR3 nucleotides are TGTGCCAGCAGACCTACAGGGATATGGAGAACAGATACGCAGTATTTT. The whole variable domain, remainder taken from reference TRBV2 and TRBJ2-3, is EPEVTQTPSHQVTQMGQEVILRCVPISNHLYFYWYRQILGQKVEFLVSFYNNEISEKSEIFDDQFSVERPDGSNFTLKIRSTKLEDSAMYFCASRPTGIWRTDTQYFGPGTRLTVL.

The chain is built from TRBV9 and TRBJ1-1; 10 bases fit TRBD1. V lost 2 bases to trimming and J lost 5 bases; unmatched junction nucleotides: 9. The CDR3 contains 16 residues. Germline lookup yields CDR1 SGDLS and CDR2 YYNGEE. The CDR3 protein is CASSVDPRTGGTEAFF. The CDR3 nucleotides are TGTGCCAGCAGCGTCGACCCCCGGACAGGGGGGACTGAAGCTTTCTTT.

The chain employs TRBV24-1 and TRBJ2-2, with D possibly TRBD1 on 6 matching bases. The germline V gene encodes CDR1 KGHDR and CDR2 SFDVKD. Trimming removed 3 bases from V and 3 bases from J, with 13 bases in between. The CDR3 loop spans 16 amino acids. The CDR3 spells CATSDPTGSDTGELFF. In nucleotides, the CDR3 is TGTGCCACCAGTGATCCCACAGGGAGTGACACCGGGGAGCTGTTTTTT.

This chain connects TRBV4-2 to TRBJ2-1; tentative D call: TRBD2 (5 bases). CDR1 is LGHNA, CDR2 YNFKEQ, per germline. This CDR3 has 13 amino acids. The V and J ends lost 4 bases and 2 bases respectively, with 6 bases between them. The CDR3 DNA sequence: TGTGCCAGCAGCCGCGGGCCCTACAATGAGCAGTTCTTC. This sequence encodes CASSRGPYNEQFF.

This chain uses TRBV10-3 with TRBJ2-3; 11 nucleotides agree with TRBD2. V lost 5 bases, J lost 2 bases, and 6 bases stayed unmatched. The CDR3 length is 16 residues. CDR1 is ENHRY, CDR2 SYGVKD, per germline. In nucleotides, the CDR3 is TGTGCCATCAGTAGCTCGGGACTAGCGGTCACAGATACGCAGTATTTT. Translated: CAISSSGLAVTDTQYF.

The chain recombines TRBV5-1 with TRBJ2-1, with 7 bases matching TRBD2. CDR1 is SGHRS, CDR2 YFSETQ, per germline. V lost 1 base, J lost 7 bases, and 11 bases stayed unmatched. This CDR3 is built from 16 residues. In DNA, the CDR3 is TGCGCCAGCAGCTTGTTCGGCCTCTTCGGGGGGAATGAGCAGTTCTTC. Amino acids: CASSLFGLFGGNEQFF. Supplemented by reference TRBV5-1 and TRBJ2-1, the full variable domain reads KAGVTQTPRYLIKTRGQQVTLSCSPISGHRSVSWYQQTPGQGLQFLFEYFSETQRNKGNFPGRFSGRQFSNSRSEMNVSTLELGDSALYLCASSLFGLFGGNEQFFGPGTRLTVL.

The chain uses TRBV18 and TRBJ2-2; 10 bases are a match to TRBD1. The V gene end was trimmed by 4 bases and the J gene end by 4 bases; junction bases not matched to a gene: 3. The germline V gene has CDR1 KGHSH and CDR2 LQKENI. This CDR3 is 15 amino acids long. The CDR3 loop reads CASSQTGGGTGELFF. CDR3 nucleotide sequence: TGTGCCAGCTCACAGACAGGGGGCGGCACCGGGGAGCTGTTTTTT. Full variable domain (remainder filled in from reference TRBV18 and TRBJ2-2): NAGVMQNPRHLVRRRGQEARLRCSPMKGHSHVYWYRQLPEEGLKFMVYLQKENIIDESGMPKERFSAEFPKEGPSILRIQQVVRGDSAAYFCASSQTGGGTGELFFGEGSRLTVL.

V gene TRBV6-5 combines with J gene TRBJ2-4; tentatively, D is TRBD2 (5 bases). The V end lost 6 bases, the J end lost 5 bases, and 11 bases lay between the germline ends. Per germline, CDR1 MNHEY and CDR2 SVGAGI. The CDR3 totals 13 residues. The DNA of the CDR3 is TGTGCCAGCAGGGCTGGGCGGGAAAACATTCAGTACTTC. This sequence encodes CASRAGRENIQYF.

The V and J genes are TRBV19 and TRBJ2-5; 7 bases are shared with TRBD1. Trimming at V came to 1 base and at J to 0 bases, leaving 5 bases not matched to a gene. This CDR3 contains 16 residues. Germline CDR1 and CDR2: LNHDA and SQIVND (reference sequence). DNA for the CDR3: TGTGCCAGTAGTATAGGGGGACAGCTGTACCAAGAGACCCAGTACTTC. This encodes CASSIGGQLYQETQYF.

This sequence joins TRBV27 and TRBJ1-5; no reliable D call. The V and J ends lost 0 bases and 5 bases respectively, with 8 bases between them. CDR1 and CDR2 from the germline V gene are MNHEY and SMNVEV (reference sequence). CDR3 length: 14 amino acids. The CDR3 spells CASSLSGGHQPQHF. The CDR3 DNA reads as TGTGCCAGCAGTTTATCGGGAGGGCATCAGCCCCAGCATTTT.

This chain joins TRBV24-1 and TRBJ1-5, with 9 bases lining up with TRBD1. Per the germline V gene, CDR1 is KGHDR and CDR2 is SFDVKD. The ends lost 3 bases at V and 7 bases at J; junction bases unmatched: 9. This CDR3 is 16 amino acids long. The DNA of the CDR3 is TGTGCCACCAGTGATGCCGGGACAGGGTTCTTGCAGCCCCAGCATTTT. It yields the protein CATSDAGTGFLQPQHF.

The chain combines TRBV21-1 with TRBJ1-2. TRBV21-1 is labeled a pseudogene. The CDR3 length is 14 residues. The CDR3 sequence is CASATDATGYGYTF. The CDR3 nucleotides read TGTGCCAGCGCGACGGACGCCACTGGCTATGGCTACACCTTC.

This chain joins TRBV7-2 and TRBJ1-4; D ambiguous. Trimming pared 1 base from V and 8 bases from J, leaving 14 bases between. CDR1 is SGHTA and CDR2 is FQGNSA in the germline V gene. This CDR3 is 15 amino acids long. The CDR3 loop is CASSLGVAVQEKLFF. In DNA form, the CDR3 reads TGTGCCAGCAGCTTAGGTGTCGCCGTGCAGGAAAAACTGTTTTTT.

The genes are TRBV3-1 (or the pseudogene TRBV3-2) and TRBJ2-3, with TRBD2 matching 13 bases. CDR1 is LGHDT and CDR2 is YNNKEL in the germline V gene (reference sequence). This CDR3 is built from 16 residues. V trimming: 4 bases; J trimming: 1 base; junction bases outside the gene matches: 2. CDR3 in amino acids: CASSRGTSGGTDTQYF. The CDR3 DNA reads as TGTGCCAGCAGCCGCGGGACTAGCGGGGGCACAGATACGCAGTATTTT.

The chain carries TRBV11-3 and TRBJ1-3; D uncertain. The CDR3 extends over 16 amino acids. Germline V CDR1 and CDR2: SGHNT, YENEEA. Trimming pared 3 bases from V and 0 bases from J, leaving 12 bases between. The CDR3 loop is CASSFMRLSSGNTIYF. DNA for the CDR3: TGTGCCAGCAGCTTCATGCGGTTGAGCTCTGGAAACACCATATATTTT.

This chain uses TRBV4-3 with TRBJ1-2, with D possibly being TRBD1 (5 bases). The CDR3 spans 15 residues. From germline, CDR1 is LGHNA and CDR2 YSLEER. Trimming pared 0 bases from V and 4 bases from J, leaving 12 bases between. The CDR3 DNA reads TGCGCCAGCAGCCAAGATGCAGGCCAGGGCTATGGCTACACCTTC. Residues: CASSQDAGQGYGYTF.

V and J are TRBV5-8 and TRBJ1-1; TRBD1 matches 7 bases. The V gene's germline CDR1 is SGHTS and CDR2 YDEGEE. The CDR3 spans 14 residues. The V gene end was trimmed by 5 bases and the J gene end by 0 bases; junction bases not matched to a gene: 4. CDR3: CASSDTGVNTEAFF. The CDR3, as DNA: TGTGCCAGCAGTGATACAGGGGTGAACACTGAAGCTTTCTTT.